The rows below give T cell receptor beta chains drawn from one sample of a study of T cells in narcolepsy. TCRdb keeps only in-frame clones here, not all; method: immunoSEQ multiplex PCR. In the table there are about 30,000 clones, around 83% of which are singletons. The sample comprised CD45RA- memory CD4+ T cells from PBMCs. The receptor set was obtained from a human donor with narcolepsy. Both conserved end residues are part of each CDR3. The D gene is left open where the match is weak. Part of the rows lack a size; the others show once, few, many or a class for expanded clones.

V gene	CDR3 length	clone size	D gene	J gene	CDR3 DNA	CDR3 protein
TRBV4-1	17	once	NA	TRBJ1-4	TGCGCCAGCAGCCAAGACGCATTGGGGGGGGCTAATGAAAAACTGTTTTTT	CASSQDALGGANEKLFF
TRBV10-2	12	NA	NA	TRBJ2-2	TGCGCCAGCAGTGGATTAACCGGGGAGCTGTTTTTT	CASSGLTGELFF
TRBV5-6	17	NA	NA	TRBJ1-2	TGTGCCAGCAGCTTGGCCTTAGGCAGGGAAGTTGGCTATGGCTACACCTTC	CASSLALGREVGYGYTF
TRBV15	15	NA	NA	TRBJ2-7	TGTGCCACCAGCAGAGATCGGGGGAAAAGTTACGAGCAGTACTTC	CATSRDRGKSYEQYF
TRBV11-1	13	once	NA	TRBJ1-2	TGTGCCAGCAGCTTGGTACGCTCTTCGGGCTACACCTTC	CASSLVRSSGYTF
TRBV4-3	15	NA	NA	TRBJ1-1	TGCGCCAGCAGCCCCCTAGGGACAATGAACACTGAAGCTTTCTTT	CASSPLGTMNTEAFF
TRBV19	17	NA	TRBD1	TRBJ2-6	TGTGCCAGTACCTTGACAGGGGGCTTCTCTGGGGCCAACGTCCTGACTTTC	CASTLTGGFSGANVLTF
TRBV5-1	16	NA	NA	TRBJ1-1	TGCGCCAGCAGCTCCCTACAGGGTGGACGGGCCACTGAAGCTTTCTTT	CASSSLQGGRATEAFF
TRBV13	18	NA	TRBD2	TRBJ2-3	TGTGCCAGCAGCTTATCTAGCGGGGGAACGCTGGGCACAGATACGCAGTATTTT	CASSLSSGGTLGTDTQYF
TRBV7-2	14	NA	TRBD1	TRBJ1-2	TGTGCCAGCAGCATACAGGGGAGGGGGTATGGCTACACCTTC	CASSIQGRGYGYTF
TRBV2	14	NA	TRBD1	TRBJ1-2	TGTGCCAGCAGTGGGACAGGGGGGAGGTATGGCTACACCTTC	CASSGTGGRYGYTF
TRBV6-1	13	NA	NA	TRBJ2-7	TGTGCCAGCAGTGTAGGACGGGGCTCGGAGCAGTACTTC	CASSVGRGSEQYF
TRBV30	13	NA	NA	TRBJ1-6	TGTGCCTGGAGTGTCGTTTATAATTCACCCCTCCACTTT	CAWSVVYNSPLHF
TRBV7-9	15	few	NA	TRBJ1-6	TGTGCCAGCAGCATCAACAGAGGGACTGGATCACCCCTCCACTTT	CASSINRGTGSPLHF
TRBV23-1	15	NA	TRBD1	TRBJ2-5	TGCGCCAGCAGTCAGGGGACAGGCCGACAAGAGACCCAGTACTTC	CASSQGTGRQETQYF
TRBV5-1	12	NA	NA	TRBJ2-3	TGCGCCAGCAGCTTGAACGGAGATACGCAGTATTTT	CASSLNGDTQYF
TRBV4-1	18	NA	NA	TRBJ1-2	TGCGCCAGCAGCCAAGTGGTGAAAGGGCCCGCTACTAACTATGGCTACACCTTC	CASSQVVKGPATNYGYTF
TRBV5-1	14	NA	NA	TRBJ2-2	TGCGCCAGCACGCCTAGGCAGAACACCGGGGAGCTGTTTTTT	CASTPRQNTGELFF
TRBV7-9	14	few	TRBD1	TRBJ2-3	TGTGCCAGCAGCCGGAGGACAGGGTCGGATACGCAGTATTTT	CASSRRTGSDTQYF
TRBV12-5	12	few	NA	TRBJ1-2	TGTGCTAGTCACCACGGAAACTATGGCTACACCTTC	CASHHGNYGYTF
TRBV9	15	NA	NA	TRBJ1-3	TGTGCCAGCAGCGTTCTGGGGTCAACTGGAAACACCATATATTTT	CASSVLGSTGNTIYF
TRBV19	14	NA	TRBD1	TRBJ2-3	TGTGCCGCAGGGGGCCTAATAATGGCAGATACGCAGTATTTT	CAAGGLIMADTQYF